This TCR beta chain was recovered during a study of CD8 T cells in Susac syndrome. RNA amounts of 0.5 to 1 ug underwent reverse transcription with random hexamers. TCRdb ran MiXCR on the immunoSEQ multiplex PCR reads and lists one entry per CDR3 protein. The sample records fewer than 350,000 distinct CDR3 sequences, about 90% being singletons. The V gene's germline CDR1 is SNHLY and CDR2 FYNNEI. Germline trimming cut 6 bases from V and 5 bases from J; bases unmatched to any gene: 16. The CDR3 contains 17 residues. The sequenced sample consisted of CD4+ T cells from PBMCs. This sequence joins TRBV2 and TRBJ2-5, with TRBD2 identical over 9 bases. This clonotype originated in a human donor with multiple sclerosis. CDR3 protein: CASRTGAGGGAIETQYF. The CDR3 region has the DNA TGTGCCAGCAGGACTGGAGCTGGCGGGGGGGCAATCGAGACCCAGTACTTC.